This is a list of T cell receptor beta chains from one sample in a study of blood T cell repertoires in COVID-19. The method was immunoSEQ multiplex PCR; TCRdb's version includes in-frame clones alone and lacks a portion of them. The sample includes around 84,000 clones, about 87% of them seen just once. Material for sequencing was peripheral blood. These receptors came from an elderly man with active or convalescent COVID-19. The CDR3 runs from the conserved cysteine through the conserved F or W. The D gene is left open where the match is weak. Not all rows give a size; the values are once, few, many and, for expanded clones, a class.

cdr3_nt: TGTGCCAGTAGTAGGACAGGGGGCTCCTTGGGCTACACCTTC
cdr3_aa: CASSRTGGSLGYTF
v_call: TRBV19
clone_size: NA
j_call: TRBJ1-2
d_call: TRBD1

cdr3_nt: TGTGCCACCAGTGAACCCGGGACTAGGAGCTTTGATGAGCAGTTCTTC
cdr3_aa: CATSEPGTRSFDEQFF
v_call: TRBV24-1
clone_size: NA
j_call: TRBJ2-1
d_call: TRBD2

cdr3_nt: TGTGCCAGTAGTTCCCGGGTTGGAGAAATGAACACTGAAGCTTTCTTT
cdr3_aa: CASSSRVGEMNTEAFF
v_call: TRBV19
clone_size: NA
j_call: TRBJ1-1
d_call: NA

cdr3_nt: TGTGCCAGCAGTTTATACGGGGGAGGAAACACTGAAGCTTTCTTT
cdr3_aa: CASSLYGGGNTEAFF
v_call: TRBV27
clone_size: NA
j_call: TRBJ1-1
d_call: NA

cdr3_nt: TGTGCCAGCAGCTTAGCAGGGGCGAATCAGCCCCAGCATTTT
cdr3_aa: CASSLAGANQPQHF
v_call: TRBV7-2
clone_size: few
j_call: TRBJ1-5
d_call: NA

cdr3_nt: TGTGCCACCAGTGATTTGGACAGGAGCTATAATTCACCCCTCCACTTT
cdr3_aa: CATSDLDRSYNSPLHF
v_call: TRBV24-1
clone_size: NA
j_call: TRBJ1-6
d_call: NA

cdr3_nt: TGTGCCAGTAGTATAGTACGGGGTAGCAATCAGCCCCAGCATTTT
cdr3_aa: CASSIVRGSNQPQHF
v_call: TRBV19
clone_size: NA
j_call: TRBJ1-5
d_call: NA

cdr3_nt: TGTGCCAGCAGCTACGAGCGGGGAGTAAATGAGCAGTTCTTC
cdr3_aa: CASSYERGVNEQFF
v_call: TRBV5-4
clone_size: NA
j_call: TRBJ2-1
d_call: TRBD2

cdr3_nt: TGTGCCAGCAGTTATGTTAGCGGGGGGCCTTACAATGAGCAGTTCTTC
cdr3_aa: CASSYVSGGPYNEQFF
v_call: TRBV6-5
clone_size: NA
j_call: TRBJ2-1
d_call: TRBD2

cdr3_nt: TGCGCCAGCAGCCGGGGACAGGGGTTTGGCTACACCTTC
cdr3_aa: CASSRGQGFGYTF
v_call: TRBV10-1
clone_size: few
j_call: TRBJ1-2
d_call: TRBD1

cdr3_nt: TGCAGCGCCATGCTAGGACAGTCCTATGGCTACACCTTC
cdr3_aa: CSAMLGQSYGYTF
v_call: TRBV29-1
clone_size: NA
j_call: TRBJ1-2
d_call: NA

cdr3_nt: TGTGCCAGCAGCCACGGGGGGCAAGAGACCCAGTACTTC
cdr3_aa: CASSHGGQETQYF
v_call: TRBV3-1/TRBV3-2
clone_size: NA
j_call: TRBJ2-5
d_call: TRBD2

cdr3_nt: TGTGCCAGCAGCTACAAACAGGGTAGGGAAAAACTGTTTTTT
cdr3_aa: CASSYKQGREKLFF
v_call: TRBV7-2
clone_size: NA
j_call: TRBJ1-4
d_call: NA

cdr3_nt: TGCGCCAGCAGCTTCGGGACAGGGGGCTCTTACCCTGAAGCTTTCTTT
cdr3_aa: CASSFGTGGSYPEAFF
v_call: TRBV5-1
clone_size: NA
j_call: TRBJ1-1
d_call: TRBD1

cdr3_nt: TGTGCCAGCAGCTCACCGGGACAGCAGAACTATGGCTACACCTTC
cdr3_aa: CASSSPGQQNYGYTF
v_call: TRBV7-2
clone_size: NA
j_call: TRBJ1-2
d_call: TRBD1

cdr3_nt: TGTGCCAGCACCAGGACAGTCAACACTGAAGCTTTCTTT
cdr3_aa: CASTRTVNTEAFF
v_call: TRBV3-1/TRBV3-2
clone_size: NA
j_call: TRBJ1-1
d_call: NA

cdr3_nt: TGTGCCAGCCGCTCTACTTCCTTCCGCACCGGGGAGCTGTTTTTT
cdr3_aa: CASRSTSFRTGELFF
v_call: TRBV2
clone_size: NA
j_call: TRBJ2-2
d_call: NA

cdr3_nt: TGTGCCAGCAGCCAGAGACTTCCTCGGGAGGAGACCCAGTACTTC
cdr3_aa: CASSQRLPREETQYF
v_call: TRBV5-4
clone_size: NA
j_call: TRBJ2-5
d_call: NA

cdr3_nt: TGTGCCAGCAGCTTAGTTGGGCCAGTAAACACTGAAGCTTTCTTT
cdr3_aa: CASSLVGPVNTEAFF
v_call: TRBV7-2
clone_size: NA
j_call: TRBJ1-1
d_call: NA

cdr3_nt: TGTGCCAGTAGTATAACCAACAGGGAAGCTTTCTTT
cdr3_aa: CASSITNREAFF
v_call: TRBV19
clone_size: NA
j_call: TRBJ1-1
d_call: NA

cdr3_nt: TGTGCCAGCAGTGGAGGAGGAACGGGAATTACCGCCGGGTCAACCGGGGAGCTGTTTTTT
cdr3_aa: CASSGGGTGITAGSTGELFF
v_call: TRBV28
clone_size: once
j_call: TRBJ2-2
d_call: NA

cdr3_nt: TGTGCCAGCAGGGGACAGTGGAATTCACCCCTCCACTTT
cdr3_aa: CASRGQWNSPLHF
v_call: TRBV12-3/TRBV12-4
clone_size: NA
j_call: TRBJ1-6
d_call: TRBD1

cdr3_nt: TGTGCCAGCAGCTACCGGACTGCCTACACAGATACGCAGTATTTT
cdr3_aa: CASSYRTAYTDTQYF
v_call: TRBV13
clone_size: once
j_call: TRBJ2-3
d_call: NA

cdr3_nt: TGTGCCCTAGGCTACTCCTACAATGAGCAGTTCTTC
cdr3_aa: CALGYSYNEQFF
v_call: TRBV12-3/TRBV12-4
clone_size: once
j_call: TRBJ2-1
d_call: NA

cdr3_nt: TGCGCCAGCAGTCATCAACCAGGGTCTAGTGTCTGGGCCTTT
cdr3_aa: CASSHQPGSSVWAF
v_call: TRBV5-1
clone_size: NA
j_call: TRBJ2-3
d_call: NA

cdr3_nt: TGTGCCAGCAGTTACCGGGCGGGGACCCAGTACTTC
cdr3_aa: CASSYRAGTQYF
v_call: TRBV6-5
clone_size: NA
j_call: TRBJ2-5
d_call: NA